The clone carrying this T cell receptor beta chain was observed a few times. Its target is not known. This specimen comes from a study of cytomegalovirus exposure and HLA in healthy donors. Primers for the PCR totalled 60 Vbeta and 13 Jbeta. Some clones are missing from TCRdb's copy, which holds only in-frame ones; the method was immunoSEQ multiplex PCR. This table has 150,000 to 200,000 clones, around 75% appearing once. Whole-study results and caveats: Under 20,000 TCR beta sequences were associated with HLA alleles at 0.05 false discovery rate in a later analysis.

CDR3 length equals 19 residues. Germline loops: CDR1 PRHDT, CDR2 FYEKMQ (reference sequence). V lost 5 bases and J lost 6; bases outside the gene matches: 14. This receptor was obtained from a woman in her 30s in good health and CMV-seronegative. The specimen sequenced was PBMCs. The chain has TRBV13 and TRBJ2-2; 14 nucleotides agree with TRBD2. CDR3 protein: CASSPPPGLAGVGAGELFF. In DNA form, the CDR3 reads TGTGCCAGCAGCCCACCACCGGGACTAGCGGGAGTTGGCGCCGGGGAGCTGTTTTTT. Variable domain in full (rest from reference TRBV13 and TRBJ2-2): AAGVIQSPRHLIKEKRETATLKCYPIPRHDTVYWYQQGPGQDPQFLISFYEKMQSDKGSIPDRFSAQQFSDYHSELNMSSLELGDSALYFCASSPPPGLAGVGAGELFFGEGSRLTVL.